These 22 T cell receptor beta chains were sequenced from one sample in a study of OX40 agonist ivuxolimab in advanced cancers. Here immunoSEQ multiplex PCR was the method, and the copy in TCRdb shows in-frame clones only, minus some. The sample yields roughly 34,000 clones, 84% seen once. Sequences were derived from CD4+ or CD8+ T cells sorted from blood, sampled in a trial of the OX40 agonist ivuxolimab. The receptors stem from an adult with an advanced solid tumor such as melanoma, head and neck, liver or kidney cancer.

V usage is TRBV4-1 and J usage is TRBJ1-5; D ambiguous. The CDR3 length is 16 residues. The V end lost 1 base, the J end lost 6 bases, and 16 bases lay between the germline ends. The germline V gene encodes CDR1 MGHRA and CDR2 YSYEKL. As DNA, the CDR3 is TGCGCCAGCAGCCAAGTGGTGGGCTCAGGTCGTCAGCCCCAGCATTTT. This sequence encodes CASSQVVGSGRQPQHF.

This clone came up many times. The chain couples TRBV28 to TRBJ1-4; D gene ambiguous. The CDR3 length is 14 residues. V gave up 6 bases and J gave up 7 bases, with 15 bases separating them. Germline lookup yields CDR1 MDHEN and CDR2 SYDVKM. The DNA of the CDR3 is TGTGCCAGCAGCACGACCGGCATGACTGAAAAACTGTTTTTT. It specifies CASSTTGMTEKLFF. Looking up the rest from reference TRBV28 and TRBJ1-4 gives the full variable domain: DVKVTQSSRYLVKRTGEKVFLECVQDMDHENMFWYRQDPGLGLRLIYFSYDVKMKEKGDIPEGYSVSREKKERFSLILESASTNQTSMYLCASSTTGMTEKLFFGSGTQLSVL.

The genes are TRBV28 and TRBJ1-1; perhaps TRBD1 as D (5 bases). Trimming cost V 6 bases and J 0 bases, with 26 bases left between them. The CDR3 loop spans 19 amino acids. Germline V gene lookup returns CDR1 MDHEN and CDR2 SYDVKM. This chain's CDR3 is CASSFGAGFHPPMNTEAFF. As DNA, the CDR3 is TGTGCCAGCAGCTTCGGGGCAGGGTTCCACCCTCCAATGAACACTGAAGCTTTCTTT.

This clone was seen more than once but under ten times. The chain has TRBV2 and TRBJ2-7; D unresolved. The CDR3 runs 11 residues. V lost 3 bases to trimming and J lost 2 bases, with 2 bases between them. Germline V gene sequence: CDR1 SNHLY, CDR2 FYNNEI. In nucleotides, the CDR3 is TGTGCCAGCAGTGACACCTACGAGCAGTACTTC. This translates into CASSDTYEQYF.

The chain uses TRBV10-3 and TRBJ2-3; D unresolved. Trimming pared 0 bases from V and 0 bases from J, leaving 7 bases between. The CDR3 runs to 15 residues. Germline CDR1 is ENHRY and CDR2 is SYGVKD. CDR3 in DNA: TGTGCCATCAGTGAGTCTCCCGGGAGCACAGATACGCAGTATTTT. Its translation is CAISESPGSTDTQYF.

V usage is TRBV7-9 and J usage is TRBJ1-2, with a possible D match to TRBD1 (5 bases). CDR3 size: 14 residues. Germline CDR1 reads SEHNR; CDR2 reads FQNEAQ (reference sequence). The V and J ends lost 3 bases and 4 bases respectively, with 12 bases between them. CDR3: CASSLSGTRYGYTF. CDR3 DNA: TGTGCCAGCAGCTTGTCCGGGACCCGCTATGGCTACACCTTC.

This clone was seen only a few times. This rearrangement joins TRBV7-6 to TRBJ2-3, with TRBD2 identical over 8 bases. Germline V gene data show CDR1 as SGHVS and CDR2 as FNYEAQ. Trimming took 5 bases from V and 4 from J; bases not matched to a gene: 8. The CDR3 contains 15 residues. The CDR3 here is CASSQSGGSSDTQYF. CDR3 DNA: TGTGCCAGCAGCCAAAGCGGGGGTTCCTCAGATACGCAGTATTTT. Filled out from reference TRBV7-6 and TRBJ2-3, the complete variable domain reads GAGVSQSPRYKVTKRGQDVALRCDPISGHVSLYWYRQALGQGPEFLTYFNYEAQQDKSGLPNDRFSAERPEGSISTLTIQRTEQRDSAMYRCASSQSGGSSDTQYFGPGTRLTVL.

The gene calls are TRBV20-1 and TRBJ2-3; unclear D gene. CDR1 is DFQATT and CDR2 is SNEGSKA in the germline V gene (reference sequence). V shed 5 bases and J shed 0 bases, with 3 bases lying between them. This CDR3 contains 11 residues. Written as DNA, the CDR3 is TGCAGTGCTCTTAGCACAGATACGCAGTATTTT. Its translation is CSALSTDTQYF.

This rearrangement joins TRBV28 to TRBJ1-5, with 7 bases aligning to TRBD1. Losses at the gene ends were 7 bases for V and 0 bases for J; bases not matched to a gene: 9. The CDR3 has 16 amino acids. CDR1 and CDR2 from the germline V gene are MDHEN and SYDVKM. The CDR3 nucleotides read TGTGCCAGCACCGATAAGGGACAGTATAGCAATCAGCCCCAGCATTTT. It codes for CASTDKGQYSNQPQHF.

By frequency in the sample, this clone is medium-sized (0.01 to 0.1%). CDR3 nucleotide sequence: TGTGCCAGCAGCCCAAACAGGGGCCCTACCTACGAGCAGTACTTC. Translating gives CASSPNRGPTYEQYF. The rearrangement links TRBV9 to TRBJ2-7; TRBD1 matches 7 bases. Trimming at V came to 4 bases and at J to 2 bases, leaving 9 bases not matched to a gene. Germline CDR1 and CDR2: SGDLS and YYNGEE. The CDR3 is 15 amino acids. Full variable domain (outside the CDR3, taken from reference TRBV9 and TRBJ2-7): DSGVTQTPKHLITATGQRVTLRCSPRSGDLSVYWYQQSLDQGLQFLIQYYNGEERAKGNILERFSAQQFPDLHSELNLSSLELGDSALYFCASSPNRGPTYEQYFGPGTRLTVT.

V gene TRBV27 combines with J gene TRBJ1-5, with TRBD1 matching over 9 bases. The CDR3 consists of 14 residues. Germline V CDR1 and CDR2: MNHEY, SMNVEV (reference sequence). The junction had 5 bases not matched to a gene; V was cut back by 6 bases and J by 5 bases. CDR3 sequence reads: CASRKGQGHQPQHF. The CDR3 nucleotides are TGTGCCAGCAGGAAGGGACAGGGCCATCAGCCCCAGCATTTT.

CDR3 nucleotides: TGTGCCAGCAGCTCCACGGGTAGCGGAAACGAGCAGTACTTC. This encodes CASSSTGSGNEQYF. The V and J genes are TRBV7-6 and TRBJ2-7; D possibly corresponds to TRBD2 (6 bases). Germline lookup yields CDR1 SGHVS and CDR2 FNYEAQ. Trimming cost V 4 bases and J 5 bases, with 15 bases left between them. The CDR3 is 14 amino acids.

DNA for the CDR3: TGTGCCAGTAGTATGGTGTCCTACGCCAATCAGCCCCAGCATTTT. Translating it yields CASSMVSYANQPQHF. The chain uses TRBV19 and TRBJ1-5; no firm D call. The germline CDR1 and CDR2 sequences are LNHDA and SQIVND (reference sequence). V shed 3 bases and J shed 3 bases, with 12 bases lying between them. The CDR3 length is 15 residues.

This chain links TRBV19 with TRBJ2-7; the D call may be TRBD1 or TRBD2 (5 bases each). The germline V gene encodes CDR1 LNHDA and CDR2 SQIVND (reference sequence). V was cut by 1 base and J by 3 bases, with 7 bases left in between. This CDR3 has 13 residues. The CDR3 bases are TGTGCCAGTAGTATAGGGGACGGCTACGAGCAGTACTTC. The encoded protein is CASSIGDGYEQYF.

CDR3 amino acids: CATNSGFGNTIYF. CDR3 in DNA: TGTGCCACCAATAGCGGCTTTGGAAACACCATATATTTT. The J gene is TRBJ1-3, the V gene TRBV15; D not certain. V lost 7 bases and J 3 bases, leaving 10 bases between the germline ends. The CDR3 is made up of 13 amino acids. Germline V gives CDR1 LNHNV, CDR2 YYDKDF (reference sequence).

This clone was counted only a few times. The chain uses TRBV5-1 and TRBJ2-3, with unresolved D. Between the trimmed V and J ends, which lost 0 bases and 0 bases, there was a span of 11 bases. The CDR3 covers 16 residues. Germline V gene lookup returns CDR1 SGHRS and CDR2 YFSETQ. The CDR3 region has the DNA TGCGCCAGCAGCTTGGTACAGATTACTAGCACAGATACGCAGTATTTT. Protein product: CASSLVQITSTDTQYF.

The CDR3 DNA follows: TGTGCCAGCAGCGGGGGACTAGCGGTTGAGCAGTACTTC. Translated: CASSGGLAVEQYF. This rearrangement joins TRBV7-9 to TRBJ2-7, with 11 positions matching TRBD2. This CDR3 region has 13 residues. V shed 5 bases and J 7 bases; nucleotides not matched to a gene: 4. CDR1 is SEHNR, CDR2 FQNEAQ, per germline (reference sequence).

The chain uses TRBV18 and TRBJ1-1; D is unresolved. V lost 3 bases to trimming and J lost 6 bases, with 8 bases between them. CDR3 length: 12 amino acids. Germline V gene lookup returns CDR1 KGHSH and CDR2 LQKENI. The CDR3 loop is CASSPDSSEAFF. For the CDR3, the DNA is TGTGCCAGCTCACCCGACTCCTCTGAAGCTTTCTTT.

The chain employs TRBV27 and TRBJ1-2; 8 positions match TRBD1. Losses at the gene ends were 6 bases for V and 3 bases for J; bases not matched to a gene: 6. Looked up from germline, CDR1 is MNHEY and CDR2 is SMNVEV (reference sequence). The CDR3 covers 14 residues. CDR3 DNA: TGTGCCAGCAGCAGCATACAGGGGGACTATGGCTACACCTTC. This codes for CASSSIQGDYGYTF.

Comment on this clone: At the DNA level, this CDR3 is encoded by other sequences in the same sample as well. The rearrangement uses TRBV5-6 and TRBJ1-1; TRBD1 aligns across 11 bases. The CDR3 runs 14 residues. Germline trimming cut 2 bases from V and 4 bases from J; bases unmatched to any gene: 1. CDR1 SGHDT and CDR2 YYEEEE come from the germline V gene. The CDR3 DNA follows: TGTGCCAGCAGCTTTGGGACAGGGGGCACTGAAGCTTTCTTT. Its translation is CASSFGTGGTEAFF.

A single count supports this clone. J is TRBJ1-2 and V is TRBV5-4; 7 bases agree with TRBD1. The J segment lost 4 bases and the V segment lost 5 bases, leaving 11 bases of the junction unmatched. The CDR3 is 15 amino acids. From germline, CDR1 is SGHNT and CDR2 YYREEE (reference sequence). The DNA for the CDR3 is TGTGCCAGCAGTCGGATAGGGACAGCCCTCTATGGCTACACCTTC. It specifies CASSRIGTALYGYTF.

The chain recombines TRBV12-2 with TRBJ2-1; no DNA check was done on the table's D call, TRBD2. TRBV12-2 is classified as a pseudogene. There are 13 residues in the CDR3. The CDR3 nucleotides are TGTGCAAGTCGCTTAAAAGCAATCGGTGAGCAGTTCTTC. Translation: CASRLKAIGEQFF.